This passage covers 27 T cell receptor beta chains from one sample sequenced in a study of CD8 T cells in ankylosing spondylitis. Study-level results: A motif in TCR beta, a set of several highly homologous variants, appeared characteristic of ankylosing spondylitis blood.

Each CDR3 protein gets one entry after TCRdb re-called the 5' RACE reads with MiXCR. The table has about 420,000 distinct CDR3 sequences, approximately 20% seen once. These TCRs are of unknown antigen specificity. Sequenced sample: blood, either unsorted or a sorted T cell fraction (not recorded which). These TCRs come from a male donor with ankylosing spondylitis.

The V and J genes are TRBV18 and TRBJ2-5, with D possibly being TRBD2 (5 bases). CDR3 length: 15 amino acids. V lost 2 bases to trimming and J lost 2 bases, with 12 bases between them. Germline V gene sequence: CDR1 KGHSH, CDR2 LQKENI. The CDR3 DNA reads as TGTGCCAGCTCACCATTGATGGGGAGACAAGAGACCCAGTACTTC. It encodes CASSPLMGRQETQYF.

The V and J genes are TRBV10-3 and TRBJ1-2; D uncertain. The CDR3 contains 14 residues. Germline V lookup: CDR1 ENHRY, CDR2 SYGVKD. The V gene lost 1 base and the J gene lost 6 bases, with 12 bases spanning the gap. CDR3 amino acids: CAISEWSVRDGYTF. CDR3 nucleotide sequence: TGTGCCATCAGTGAGTGGTCAGTGCGTGATGGCTACACCTTC.

The chain has TRBV19 and TRBJ2-1; 7 bases are a match to TRBD1. This CDR3 spans 16 amino acids. Germline V gene sequence: CDR1 LNHDA, CDR2 SQIVND (reference sequence). V was pared by 0 bases and J by 7 bases, with 9 bases of the junction left unmatched. CDR3 sequence: CASSIDSPGGRNEQFF. The CDR3 DNA sequence: TGTGCCAGTAGTATAGATTCGCCAGGGGGTAGGAATGAGCAGTTCTTC.

The rearrangement uses TRBV5-5 and TRBJ1-1; TRBD1 might be the D (5 bases). The CDR3 runs to 16 residues. The germline gives CDR1 SGHKS, CDR2 YYEKEE (reference sequence). V lost 0 bases, J lost 5 bases, and 17 bases lay in between. The DNA of the CDR3 is TGTGCCAGCAGCTTGGTGGGCACAGGACTAGGAACTGAAGCTTTCTTT. Its translation is CASSLVGTGLGTEAFF.

The sample holds a few counts of this clonotype. V is TRBV5-1 and J is TRBJ2-3; no clear D. CDR1 and CDR2 (germline): SGHRS, YFSETQ. The V end lost 5 bases, the J end lost 2 bases, and 12 bases lay between the germline ends. This CDR3 has 14 amino acids. The CDR3 sequence: CASSVGSTTDTQYF. In nucleotides, the CDR3 is TGCGCCAGCAGTGTGGGCAGTACCACAGATACGCAGTATTTT.

This clonotype was detected a few times. The CDR3 spells CASSHREQETQYF. The CDR3 DNA follows: TGTGCCAGCAGCCACAGAGAGCAAGAGACCCAGTACTTC. V is TRBV4-2 and J is TRBJ2-5; D not certain. The CDR3 loop spans 13 amino acids. The germline V gene encodes CDR1 LGHNA and CDR2 YNFKEQ. The V and J ends lost 3 bases and 2 bases respectively, with 7 bases between them.

This clonotype was seen a few times. J is TRBJ2-3 and V is TRBV9; a weak D match, TRBD2 (6 bases). Germline CDR1 and CDR2: SGDLS and YYNGEE. This CDR3 is built from 16 residues. Trimming removed 5 bases at V and 2 bases at J, with 18 bases between. The CDR3 DNA follows: TGTGCCAGCAGTCACGGGGCGAGCGGGTCCACAGATACGCAGTATTTT. Translated, it gives CASSHGASGSTDTQYF. The whole variable domain, remainder taken from reference TRBV9 and TRBJ2-3, is DSGVTQTPKHLITATGQRVTLRCSPRSGDLSVYWYQQSLDQGLQFLIQYYNGEERAKGNILERFSAQQFPDLHSELNLSSLELGDSALYFCASSHGASGSTDTQYFGPGTRLTVL.

The J gene is TRBJ1-4, the V gene TRBV7-8, with D tentatively TRBD1 (5 bases). V was cut by 0 bases and J by 6 bases, with 14 bases left in between. Per germline, CDR1 SGHVS and CDR2 FQNEAQ. CDR3 length equals 16 residues. This chain's CDR3 is CASSLAGGGLYEKLFF. The DNA of the CDR3 is TGTGCCAGCAGCTTAGCGGGGGGAGGGTTATATGAAAAACTGTTTTTT.

The chain is built from TRBV20-1 and TRBJ2-1, with 11 bases fitting TRBD2. Germline V lookup: CDR1 DFQATT, CDR2 SNEGSKA (reference sequence). The CDR3 is 15 amino acids. The junction had 10 bases not matched to a gene; V was cut back by 4 bases and J by 8 bases. The CDR3 sequence is CSAILSGRAFHEQFF. CDR3 nucleotide sequence: TGCAGTGCTATCCTTAGCGGGAGGGCCTTCCATGAGCAGTTCTTC.

This chain uses TRBV3-1 with TRBJ2-3; tentatively, D is TRBD1 (5 bases). Germline CDR1 reads LGHDT; CDR2 reads YNNKEL (reference sequence). Trimming took off 1 base at V and 9 bases at J, with 11 bases between the two ends. The length of the CDR3 is 13 residues. The CDR3 DNA reads TGTGCCAGCAGCCAAGGTCTGCAGGGCACGCAGTATTTT. Translated: CASSQGLQGTQYF.

This clonotype showed up many times. This chain joins TRBV20-1 and TRBJ1-2; 9 bases match TRBD1. CDR3 length equals 15 residues. Germline values: CDR1 DFQATT, CDR2 SNEGSKA (reference sequence). Trimming at V came to 1 base and at J to 5 bases, leaving 8 bases not matched to a gene. The CDR3 here is CSARGRTGGAYGYTF. The CDR3 DNA reads TGCAGTGCTAGAGGCCGTACAGGGGGCGCGTATGGCTACACCTTC.

The table lists this clonotype with a few counts. J is TRBJ2-1 and V is TRBV20-1; the match to TRBD2 covers 10 bases. The CDR3 consists of 17 residues. V lost 3 bases, J lost 4 bases, and 12 bases stayed unmatched. CDR1 and CDR2 (germline): DFQATT, SNEGSKA (reference sequence). This CDR3 is CSASRPPGLAVYNEQFF. CDR3 DNA sequence: TGCAGTGCTAGCCGACCCCCTGGACTAGCGGTTTACAATGAGCAGTTCTTC.

There are many counts of this clonotype. This sequence joins TRBV12-3 or TRBV12-4 and TRBJ1-2; tentatively, D is TRBD1 (5 bases). The CDR3 extends over 14 amino acids. Between the trimmed V and J ends, which lost 8 bases and 4 bases, there was a span of 17 bases. The DNA for the CDR3 is TGTGCCAGCCGTTGGGCGGAGGGGACCTATGGCTACACCTTC. It translates to CASRWAEGTYGYTF.

This clonotype was seen ten or more times. This chain links TRBV5-1 with TRBJ1-1; D ambiguous. The V end was cut by 7 bases, the J end by 5 bases, with 12 bases between. The V gene's germline CDR1 is SGHRS and CDR2 YFSETQ. There are 12 residues in the CDR3. For the CDR3, the DNA is TGCGCCAGCTCCCGTACCGAGACTGAAGCTTTCTTT. This sequence encodes CASSRTETEAFF.

CDR3 protein: CSAEAPSETDTQYF. In DNA form, the CDR3 reads TGCAGTGCTGAAGCGCCCTCTGAGACAGATACGCAGTATTTT. V is TRBV20-1 and J is TRBJ2-3; D uncertain. Trimming pared 5 bases from V and 3 bases from J, leaving 15 bases between. CDR1 and CDR2 (germline): DFQATT, SNEGSKA (reference sequence). The CDR3 consists of 14 residues.

The chain couples TRBV13 to TRBJ2-1, with TRBD1 identical over 7 bases. The germline gives CDR1 PRHDT, CDR2 FYEKMQ (reference sequence). J gave up 4 bases and V 5 bases, and 17 bases lay outside the gene matches. CDR3 size: 18 residues. The CDR3 DNA reads as TGTGCCAGCAGCCCAGGGACAGTGATGAGTCGAGGGTACAATGAGCAGTTCTTC. Its translation: CASSPGTVMSRGYNEQFF.

The V call is TRBV29-1, the J call TRBJ1-5; no clear D. Germline V lookup: CDR1 SQVTM, CDR2 ANQGSEA. CDR3 length equals 16 residues. V lost 3 bases and J lost 5, with 20 bases in between. This chain's CDR3 is CSVDRGPKPIYQPQHF. The CDR3 DNA reads as TGCAGCGTTGACCGTGGACCTAAACCCATTTATCAGCCCCAGCATTTT.

This sequence joins TRBV5-1 and TRBJ2-5; TRBD1 matches 7 bases. Germline assignment: CDR1 SGHRS and CDR2 YFSETQ. The J segment lost 5 bases and the V segment lost 4 bases, leaving 8 bases of the junction unmatched. This CDR3 region has 14 residues. The CDR3 protein is CASSETGIRETQYF. The DNA of the CDR3 is TGCGCCAGCAGCGAGACAGGGATCCGGGAGACCCAGTACTTC.

The genes are TRBV29-1 and TRBJ2-1, with a possible D match to TRBD2 (5 bases). Deletions cut 4 bases from V and 7 bases from J, with 14 bases between. The CDR3 is 13 residues long. Germline CDR1 reads SQVTM; CDR2 reads ANQGSEA. The CDR3 DNA follows: TGCAGCGTTGCCCAGAGCCGAGGGAATGAGCAGTTCTTC. This sequence encodes CSVAQSRGNEQFF.

A few counts support this clonotype. V and J are TRBV11-2 and TRBJ1-2, with a possible D match to TRBD1 (5 bases). With 1 base removed from V and 6 bases from J, the gap between germline ends came to 12 bases. CDR3 size: 14 residues. CDR1 and CDR2 (germline): SGHAT, FQNNGV. The CDR3 nucleotides are TGTGCCAGCAGCTTAGCCAGGGAACGACATGGCTACACCTTC. Its translation is CASSLARERHGYTF.

This CDR3 reads CASSIAVRTDTQYF. CDR3 DNA: TGTGCCAGTAGTATAGCAGTCAGGACAGATACGCAGTATTTT. This rearrangement joins TRBV19 to TRBJ2-3; D gene ambiguous. The CDR3 sequence is 14 residues long. V lost 1 base to trimming and J lost 3 bases, with 8 bases between them. Looked up from germline, CDR1 is LNHDA and CDR2 is SQIVND (reference sequence).

The sample holds many counts of this clonotype. The V call is TRBV29-1, the J call TRBJ1-5; D possibly corresponds to TRBD1 (6 bases). This CDR3 region has 12 residues. V was shortened by 7 bases and J by 3 bases, with 10 bases between the two germline ends. The germline V gene encodes CDR1 SQVTM and CDR2 ANQGSEA. CDR3 in amino acids: CSGGDINQPQHF. In DNA form, the CDR3 reads TGCAGCGGTGGGGACATCAATCAGCCCCAGCATTTT.

This chain joins TRBV29-1 and TRBJ1-2; 7 bases agree with TRBD1. J gave up 4 bases and V 7 bases, and 6 bases lay outside the gene matches. CDR1 SQVTM and CDR2 ANQGSEA come from the germline V gene. CDR3 length equals 12 residues. CDR3 sequence: CSAGDRVYGYTF. The CDR3 nucleotides are TGCAGCGCCGGAGACAGGGTCTATGGCTACACCTTC.

The chain is built from TRBV6-1 and TRBJ2-1, with 13 bases that match TRBD2. The J segment lost 7 bases and the V segment lost 2 bases, leaving 8 bases of the junction unmatched. The germline gives CDR1 MNHNS, CDR2 SASEGT. This CDR3 is built from 17 residues. The CDR3 region is CASSELRTSGSWNEQFF. The CDR3 bases are TGTGCCAGCAGTGAACTCCGGACTAGCGGGAGTTGGAATGAGCAGTTCTTC.

This clonotype appeared a few times. The chain combines TRBV5-1 with TRBJ2-3, with TRBD1 matching over 10 bases. V shed 0 bases and J 6 bases; nucleotides not matched to a gene: 4. CDR1 SGHRS and CDR2 YFSETQ come from the germline V gene. CDR3 length: 15 amino acids. The CDR3 reads CASSLGDRGADTQYF. CDR3 DNA sequence: TGCGCCAGCAGCTTGGGGGACAGGGGAGCCGATACGCAGTATTTT.

V gene TRBV5-1 combines with J gene TRBJ2-7; D is possibly TRBD2 (6 bases). The CDR3 has 15 amino acids. V was cut by 1 base and J by 3 bases, with 14 bases left in between. Germline CDR1 reads SGHRS; CDR2 reads YFSETQ. The CDR3 DNA reads as TGCGCCAGCAGCTTGATGGAGGGCGGCCTCTACGAGCAGTACTTC. Encoded protein: CASSLMEGGLYEQYF.

The sample holds a few counts of this clonotype. The chain links TRBV7-3 to TRBJ2-3; no clear D gene. This CDR3 is built from 14 residues. Trimming left V 5 bases short and J 0 bases short, with 9 bases between. From germline, CDR1 is SGHTA and CDR2 FQGTGA. The CDR3 region has the DNA TGTGCCAGCAGCCCGACACACAGCACAGATACGCAGTATTTT. Translating it yields CASSPTHSTDTQYF.